A single sample is the source of the 17 T cell receptor beta chains below, sequenced in a study of cytomegalovirus exposure and HLA in healthy donors. Use of 60 Vbeta and 13 Jbeta primers characterized the PCR. The data were produced by immunoSEQ multiplex PCR, yet TCRdb's version contains in-frame clones alone and is incomplete. The table lists 80,000 to 100,000 clones, approximately 80% of them singletons, with roughly 3% in the top ten. What was sequenced was PBMCs. All receptors derive from a man aged 40-50 years in good health and CMV-seronegative.

This chain uses TRBV30 with TRBJ1-2; D ambiguous. V dropped 4 bases and J dropped 3 bases, with 9 bases sitting between them. The germline gives CDR1 GTSNPN, CDR2 SVGIG (reference sequence). This CDR3 region has 12 residues. The chain's CDR3 is CAWNLGDYGYTF. In DNA, the CDR3 is TGTGCCTGGAATTTGGGCGACTATGGCTACACCTTC.

The chain couples TRBV27 to TRBJ1-4; 9 bases fit TRBD1. The CDR3 length is 15 residues. V shed 5 bases, J shed 8 bases, and the junction held 9 bases outside the gene matches. CDR1 and CDR2 (germline): MNHEY, SMNVEV (reference sequence). The CDR3 coding sequence is TGTGCCAGCAGTAACTCCGGGACAGGGTACGAAAAACTGTTTTTT. Translated: CASSNSGTGYEKLFF.

Worth noting for this clone: Other nucleotide sequences in the sample specify the same CDR3. This sequence joins TRBV28 and TRBJ1-5, with D unresolved. The germline V gene has CDR1 MDHEN and CDR2 SYDVKM. This CDR3 is built from 15 residues. V lost 6 bases and J 0 bases, leaving 12 bases between the germline ends. CDR3 loop: CASRPPRGSNQPQHF. The CDR3 bases are TGTGCCAGCAGACCACCACGGGGTAGCAATCAGCCCCAGCATTTT.

The J gene is TRBJ2-7, the V gene TRBV5-4, with no clear D. Germline lookup yields CDR1 SGHNT and CDR2 YYREEE (reference sequence). The V end lost 0 bases, the J end lost 3 bases, and 10 bases lay between the germline ends. The CDR3 runs 14 residues. The CDR3 coding sequence is TGTGCCAGCAGCTTGGAGGCAGCTAGCTACGAGCAGTACTTC. Its translation is CASSLEAASYEQYF.

The genes are TRBV9 and TRBJ2-4; TRBD2 matches 10 bases. This CDR3 has 15 residues. Per germline, CDR1 SGDLS and CDR2 YYNGEE. The V segment lost 4 bases and the J segment 5 bases; nucleotides outside the gene matches: 6. The CDR3 is CASSLELAGENIQYF. CDR3 DNA sequence: TGTGCCAGCAGCCTCGAGCTAGCGGGAGAAAACATTCAGTACTTC.

The chain has TRBV5-1 and TRBJ2-7; tentative D call: TRBD1 (5 bases). Looked up from germline, CDR1 is SGHRS and CDR2 is YFSETQ. The CDR3 totals 15 residues. V was clipped by 0 bases and J by 2 bases, with 12 bases between them. The CDR3 spells CASSLAGRATYEQYF. CDR3 bases: TGCGCCAGCAGCTTGGCTGGCAGGGCCACCTACGAGCAGTACTTC.

V usage is TRBV11-2 and J usage is TRBJ1-1; D remains unclear. V was shortened by 2 bases and J by 4 bases, with 8 bases between the two germline ends. CDR1 is SGHAT, CDR2 FQNNGV, per germline. The CDR3 is made up of 13 amino acids. For the CDR3, the DNA is TGTGCCAGCAGCTTATGGGCAGCCACTGAAGCTTTCTTT. This sequence encodes CASSLWAATEAFF.

V usage is TRBV30 and J usage is TRBJ1-1; D gene unclear. Trimming took 2 bases from V and 1 from J, leaving 11 bases between them. Germline loops: CDR1 GTSNPN, CDR2 SVGIG (reference sequence). This CDR3 spans 14 amino acids. The DNA for the CDR3 is TGTGCCTGGAGTCTAGGTTCGGAGAACACTGAAGCTTTCTTT. Its translation: CAWSLGSENTEAFF.

The chain employs TRBV2 and TRBJ1-1; D unresolved. V was clipped by 4 bases and J by 7 bases, with 7 bases between them. The CDR3 runs to 11 residues. Looked up from germline, CDR1 is SNHLY and CDR2 is FYNNEI. The CDR3 loop is CASSGEVEAFF. The CDR3 DNA follows: TGTGCCAGCAGTGGGGAGGTTGAAGCTTTCTTT.

The V and J genes are TRBV2 and TRBJ1-3; a weak D match, TRBD1 (5 bases). Trimming took off 4 bases at V and 2 bases at J, with 6 bases between the two ends. Germline V gene data show CDR1 as SNHLY and CDR2 as FYNNEI. The CDR3 is 13 residues long. CDR3 nucleotides: TGTGCCAGCAGTGCAGGGACTGGAAACACCATATATTTT. It codes for CASSAGTGNTIYF.

CDR3 nucleotides: TGTGCCAGCAGCTCCCAATTACAGAGCAACTATGGCTACACCTTC. Translation: CASSSQLQSNYGYTF. This chain joins TRBV5-4 and TRBJ1-2; no definite D call. CDR1 and CDR2 (germline): SGHNT, YYREEE (reference sequence). The CDR3 has 15 residues. The V end was cut by 3 bases, the J end by 2 bases, with 14 bases between.

The CDR3 DNA sequence: TGTGCCAGCAGTTACTACGACAGGGGCGCCGGGGAGCTGTTTTTT. Translation: CASSYYDRGAGELFF. V is TRBV6-5 and J is TRBJ2-2, with TRBD1 identical over 8 bases. Per germline, CDR1 MNHEY and CDR2 SVGAGI. The CDR3 consists of 15 residues. The ends lost 1 base at V and 6 bases at J; junction bases unmatched: 4.

This chain links TRBV5-4 with TRBJ1-1, with D possibly being TRBD1 (6 bases). This CDR3 is built from 13 residues. V shed 0 bases and J shed 10 bases, with 13 bases lying between them. Germline V gives CDR1 SGHNT, CDR2 YYREEE (reference sequence). CDR3 region: CASSLAGQQGAFF. For the CDR3, the DNA is TGTGCCAGCAGCTTGGCCGGGCAACAGGGAGCTTTCTTT.

The chain combines TRBV19 with TRBJ1-6; TRBD1 might be the D (5 bases). From germline, CDR1 is LNHDA and CDR2 SQIVND (reference sequence). V lost 5 bases and J lost 3, with 11 bases in between. CDR3 length: 15 amino acids. The CDR3 DNA reads as TGTGCCAGTAGTCTGGCGGGGCGCTATAATTCACCCCTCCACTTT. Translation: CASSLAGRYNSPLHF.

This sequence joins TRBV7-9 and TRBJ2-7, with 9 positions matching TRBD1. Unmatched junction bases numbered 7, after V lost 7 bases and J lost 3 bases. The CDR3 covers 14 residues. Germline V lookup: CDR1 SEHNR, CDR2 FQNEAQ (reference sequence). The CDR3 protein is CASTTGGRLYEQYF. The CDR3 region has the DNA TGTGCCAGCACCACAGGGGGCCGCCTCTACGAGCAGTACTTC.

CDR3 residues: CASSLGTSGSSGANVLTF. The CDR3 DNA follows: TGTGCCAGCAGCTTAGGGACTAGCGGGAGCTCTGGGGCCAACGTCCTGACTTTC. J is TRBJ2-6 and V is TRBV11-2; TRBD2 matches 13 bases. Losses at the gene ends were 1 base for V and 0 bases for J; bases not matched to a gene: 0. CDR1 is SGHAT and CDR2 is FQNNGV in the germline V gene. This CDR3 region has 18 residues.

This chain joins TRBV27 and TRBJ1-1; unclear D gene. Germline CDR1 reads MNHEY; CDR2 reads SMNVEV (reference sequence). This CDR3 comprises 17 residues. Deletions cut 3 bases from V and 2 bases from J, with 19 bases between. CDR3 DNA: TGTGCCAGCAGTTTTTTCGGGGTTGCTGGGGTTAACACTGAAGCTTTCTTT. Translating it yields CASSFFGVAGVNTEAFF.